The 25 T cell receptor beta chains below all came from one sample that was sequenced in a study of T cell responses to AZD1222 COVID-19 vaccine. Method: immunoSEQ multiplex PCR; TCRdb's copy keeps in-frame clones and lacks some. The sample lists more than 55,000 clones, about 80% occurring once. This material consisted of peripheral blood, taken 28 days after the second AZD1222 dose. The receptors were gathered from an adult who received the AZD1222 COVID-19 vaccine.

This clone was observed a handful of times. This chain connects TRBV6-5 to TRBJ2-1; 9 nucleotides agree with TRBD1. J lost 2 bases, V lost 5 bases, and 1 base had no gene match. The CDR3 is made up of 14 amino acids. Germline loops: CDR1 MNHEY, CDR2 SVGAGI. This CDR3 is CASSRQGAYNEQFF. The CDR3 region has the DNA TGTGCCAGCAGTCGACAGGGGGCCTACAATGAGCAGTTCTTC.

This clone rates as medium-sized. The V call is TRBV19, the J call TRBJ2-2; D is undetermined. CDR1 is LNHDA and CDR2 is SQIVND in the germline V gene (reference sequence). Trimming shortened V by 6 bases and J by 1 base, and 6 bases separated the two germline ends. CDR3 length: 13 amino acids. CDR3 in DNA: TGTGCCAGTAGAGAAGGGAACACCGGGGAGCTGTTTTTT. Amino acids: CASREGNTGELFF.

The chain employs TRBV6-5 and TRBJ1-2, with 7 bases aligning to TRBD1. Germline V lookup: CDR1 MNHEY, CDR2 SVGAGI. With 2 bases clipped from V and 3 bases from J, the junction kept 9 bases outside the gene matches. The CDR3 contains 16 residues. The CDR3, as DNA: TGTGCCAGCAGTTACGGCCGGGACAGCCTATACTATGGCTACACCTTC. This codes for CASSYGRDSLYYGYTF.

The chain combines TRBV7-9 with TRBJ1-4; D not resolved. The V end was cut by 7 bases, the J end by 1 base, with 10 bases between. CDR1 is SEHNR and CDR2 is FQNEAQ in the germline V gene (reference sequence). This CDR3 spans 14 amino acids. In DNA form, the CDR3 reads TGTGCCAGCACCGGAGCGGGAACTAATGAAAAACTGTTTTTT. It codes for CASTGAGTNEKLFF. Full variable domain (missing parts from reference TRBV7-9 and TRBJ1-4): DTGVSQNPRHKITKRGQNVTFRCDPISEHNRLYWYRQTLGQGPEFLTYFQNEAQLEKSRLLSDRFSAERPKGSFSTLEIQRTEQGDSAMYLCASTGAGTNEKLFFGSGTQLSVL.

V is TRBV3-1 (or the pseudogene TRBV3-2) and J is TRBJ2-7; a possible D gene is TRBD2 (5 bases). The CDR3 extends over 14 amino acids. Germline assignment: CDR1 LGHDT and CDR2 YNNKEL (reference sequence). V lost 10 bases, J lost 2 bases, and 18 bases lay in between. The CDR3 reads CATTMSGATYEQYF. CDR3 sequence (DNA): TGTGCCACCACCATGAGCGGTGCAACCTACGAGCAGTACTTC.

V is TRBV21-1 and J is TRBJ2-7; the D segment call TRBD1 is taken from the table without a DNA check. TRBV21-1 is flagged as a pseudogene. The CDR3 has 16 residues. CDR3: CASSKASGQPLGEQYF. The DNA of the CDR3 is TGTGCCAGCAGCAAAGCATCGGGACAGCCCCTCGGCGAGCAGTACTTC.

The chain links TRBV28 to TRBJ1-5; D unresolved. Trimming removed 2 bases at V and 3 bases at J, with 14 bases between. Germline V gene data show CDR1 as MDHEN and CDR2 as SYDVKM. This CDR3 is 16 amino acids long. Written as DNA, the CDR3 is TGTGCCAGCAGTTTACTTGCTTGGCAGACCAATCAGCCCCAGCATTTT. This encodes CASSLLAWQTNQPQHF. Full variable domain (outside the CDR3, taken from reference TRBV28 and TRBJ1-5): DVKVTQSSRYLVKRTGEKVFLECVQDMDHENMFWYRQDPGLGLRLIYFSYDVKMKEKGDIPEGYSVSREKKERFSLILESASTNQTSMYLCASSLLAWQTNQPQHFGDGTRLSIL.

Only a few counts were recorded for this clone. The CDR3 sequence is CASSPDSGRRYTF. DNA for the CDR3: TGTGCCAGCAGCCCTGACAGCGGTCGGCGCTACACCTTC. The chain uses TRBV9 and TRBJ1-2; tentative D call: TRBD1 (5 bases). The CDR3 consists of 13 residues. V was pared by 4 bases and J by 9 bases, with 16 bases between. Germline V lookup: CDR1 SGDLS, CDR2 YYNGEE.

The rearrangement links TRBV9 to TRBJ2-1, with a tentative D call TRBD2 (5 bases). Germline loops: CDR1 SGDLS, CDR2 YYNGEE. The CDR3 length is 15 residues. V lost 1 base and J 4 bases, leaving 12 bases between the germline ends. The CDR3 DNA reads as TGTGCCAGCAGCGTAACCGGAGGAGGTTACAATGAGCAGTTCTTC. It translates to CASSVTGGGYNEQFF.

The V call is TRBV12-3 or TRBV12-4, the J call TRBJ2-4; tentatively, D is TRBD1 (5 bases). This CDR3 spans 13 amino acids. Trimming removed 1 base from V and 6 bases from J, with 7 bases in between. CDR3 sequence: CASSLGQGNIQYF. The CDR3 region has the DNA TGTGCCAGCAGTTTAGGGCAGGGAAACATTCAGTACTTC.

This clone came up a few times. The CDR3 spells CASSRAGDSGNTIYF. CDR3 coding DNA: TGTGCCAGCAGCCGAGCAGGGGACTCTGGAAACACCATATATTTT. This chain connects TRBV4-2 to TRBJ1-3, with D possibly TRBD1 on 6 matching bases. Trimming shortened V by 4 bases and J by 0 bases, and 10 bases separated the two germline ends. The V gene's germline CDR1 is LGHNA and CDR2 YNFKEQ. This CDR3 has 15 amino acids.

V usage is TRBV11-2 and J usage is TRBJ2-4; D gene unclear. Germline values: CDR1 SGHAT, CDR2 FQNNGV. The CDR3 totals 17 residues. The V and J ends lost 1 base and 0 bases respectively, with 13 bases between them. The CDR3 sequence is CASSLVDPSVAKNIQYF. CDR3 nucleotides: TGTGCCAGCAGCTTAGTCGACCCCTCCGTAGCCAAAAACATTCAGTACTTC. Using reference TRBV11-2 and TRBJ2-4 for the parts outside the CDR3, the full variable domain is EAGVAQSPRYKIIEKRQSVAFWCNPISGHATLYWYQQILGQGPKLLIQFQNNGVVDDSQLPKDRFSAERLKGVDSTLKIQPAKLEDSAVYLCASSLVDPSVAKNIQYFGAGTRLSVL.

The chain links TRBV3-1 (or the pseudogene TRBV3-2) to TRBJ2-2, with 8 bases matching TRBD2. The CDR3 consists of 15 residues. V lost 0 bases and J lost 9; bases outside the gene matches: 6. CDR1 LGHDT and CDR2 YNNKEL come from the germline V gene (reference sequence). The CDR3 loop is CASSQDSAGVRELFF. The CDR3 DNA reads TGTGCCAGCAGCCAAGATTCAGCGGGGGTTAGGGAGCTGTTTTTT.

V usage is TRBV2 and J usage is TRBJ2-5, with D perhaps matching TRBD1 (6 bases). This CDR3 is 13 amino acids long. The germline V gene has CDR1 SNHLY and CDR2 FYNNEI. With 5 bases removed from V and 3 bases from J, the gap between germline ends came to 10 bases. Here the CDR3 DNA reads TGTGCCAGCAGTCCCTCAGGGGAAGAGACCCAGTACTTC. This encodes CASSPSGEETQYF.

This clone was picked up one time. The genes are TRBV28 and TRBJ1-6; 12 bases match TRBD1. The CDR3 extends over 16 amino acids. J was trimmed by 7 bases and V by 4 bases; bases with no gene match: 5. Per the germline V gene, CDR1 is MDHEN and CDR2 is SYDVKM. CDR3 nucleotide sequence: TGTGCCAGCAGTTCCGGGACAGGGGGCAGCAATTCACCCCTCCACTTT. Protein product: CASSSGTGGSNSPLHF.

The CDR3: CSVVPADRGPSYEQYF. For the CDR3, the DNA is TGCAGCGTTGTCCCCGCGGACAGGGGGCCGTCCTACGAGCAGTACTTC. The rearrangement links TRBV29-1 to TRBJ2-7, with 11 bases matching TRBD1. This CDR3 is 16 amino acids long. Trimming took 4 bases from V and 1 from J; bases not matched to a gene: 9. Germline CDR1 reads SQVTM; CDR2 reads ANQGSEA.

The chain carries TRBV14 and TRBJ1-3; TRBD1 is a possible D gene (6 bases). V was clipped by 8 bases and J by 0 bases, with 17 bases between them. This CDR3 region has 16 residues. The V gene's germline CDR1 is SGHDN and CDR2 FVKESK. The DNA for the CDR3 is TGTGCCAGCGCCGTGACAGGTGATGACTCTGGAAACACCATATATTTT. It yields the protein CASAVTGDDSGNTIYF.

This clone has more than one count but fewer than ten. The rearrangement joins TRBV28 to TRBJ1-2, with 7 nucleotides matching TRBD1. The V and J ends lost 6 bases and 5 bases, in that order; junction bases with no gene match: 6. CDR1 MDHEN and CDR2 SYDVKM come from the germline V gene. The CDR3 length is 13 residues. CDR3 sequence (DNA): TGTGCCAGCAGGCCTGGACAGGCATATGGCTACACCTTC. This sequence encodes CASRPGQAYGYTF.

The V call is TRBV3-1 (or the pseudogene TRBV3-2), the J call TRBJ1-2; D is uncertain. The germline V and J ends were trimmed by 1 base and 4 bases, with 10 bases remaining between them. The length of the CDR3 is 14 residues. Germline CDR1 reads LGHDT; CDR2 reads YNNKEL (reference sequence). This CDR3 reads CASSQGTASYGYTF. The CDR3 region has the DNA TGTGCCAGCAGCCAAGGGACGGCATCCTATGGCTACACCTTC.

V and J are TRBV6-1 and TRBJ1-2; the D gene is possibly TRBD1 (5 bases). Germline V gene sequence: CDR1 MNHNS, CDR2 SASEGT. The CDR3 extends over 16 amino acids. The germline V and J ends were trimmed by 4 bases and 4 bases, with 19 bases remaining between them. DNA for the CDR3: TGTGCCAGCAGTGGCGGGGGTGGTAGTAGCCTCTATGGCTACACCTTC. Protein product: CASSGGGGSSLYGYTF.

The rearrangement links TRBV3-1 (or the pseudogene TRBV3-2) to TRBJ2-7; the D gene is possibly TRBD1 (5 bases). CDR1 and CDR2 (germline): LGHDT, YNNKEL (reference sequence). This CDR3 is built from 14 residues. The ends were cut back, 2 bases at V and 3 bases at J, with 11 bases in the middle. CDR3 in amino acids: CASSQLTESYEQYF. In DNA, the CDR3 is TGTGCCAGCAGCCAACTGACAGAAAGCTACGAGCAGTACTTC.

The CDR3 region has the DNA TGTGCCAGCGGGAGCGGGGGCCGAACTAGCACAGATACGCAGTATTTT. Its protein product is CASGSGGRTSTDTQYF. This chain links TRBV5-4 with TRBJ2-3, with 8 bases identical to TRBD2. The CDR3 covers 16 residues. Looked up from germline, CDR1 is SGHNT and CDR2 is YYREEE (reference sequence). The J segment lost 0 bases and the V segment lost 7 bases, leaving 10 bases of the junction unmatched.

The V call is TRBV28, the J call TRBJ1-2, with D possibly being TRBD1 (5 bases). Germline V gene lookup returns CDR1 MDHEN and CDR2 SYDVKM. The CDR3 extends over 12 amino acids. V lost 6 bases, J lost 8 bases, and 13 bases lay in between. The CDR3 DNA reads TGTGCCAGCAGGGGGACGGGGTTGGGCTACACCTTC. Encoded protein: CASRGTGLGYTF.

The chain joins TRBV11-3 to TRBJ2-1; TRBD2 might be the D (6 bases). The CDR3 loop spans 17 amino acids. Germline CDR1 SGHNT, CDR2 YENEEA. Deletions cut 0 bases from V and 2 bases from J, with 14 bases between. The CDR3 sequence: CASSLDGGGGAYNEQFF. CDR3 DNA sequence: TGTGCCAGCAGCTTAGACGGGGGAGGTGGGGCCTACAATGAGCAGTTCTTC.

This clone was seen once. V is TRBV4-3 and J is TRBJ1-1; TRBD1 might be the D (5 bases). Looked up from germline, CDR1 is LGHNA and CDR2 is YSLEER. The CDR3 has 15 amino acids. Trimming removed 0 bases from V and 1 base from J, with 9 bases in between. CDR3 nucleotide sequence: TGCGCCAGCAGCCAAGACGGGGACCCGAACACTGAAGCTTTCTTT. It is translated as CASSQDGDPNTEAFF.